The entry below describes one T cell receptor beta chain. One end of the junction is discordant with germline, which a read error may explain. Unsorted bulk tissue, about 19-32 mg of it, served as the source for co-extraction of RNA and DNA. Germline loops: CDR1 MDHEN, CDR2 SYDVKM. This CDR3 spans 16 amino acids. The data are from a study of tumor-infiltrating lymphocytes in primary liver carcinoma. A constant-region primer served to make TCR beta cDNA from about 530 ng total RNA. ARM-PCR was slightly modified, and three nested multiplex PCR rounds with it gave rise to the TCR beta libraries. Running around 10 cycles apiece, the first two PCR rounds relied on TRBV1-TRBV30 forward primers together with a C-beta reverse primer. One entry per CDR3 protein results from TCRdb running MiXCR on the multiplex PCR reads. This table has 45,000 to 65,000 distinct CDR3 sequences, around 73% appearing once.

The V call is TRBV28, the J call TRBJ2-7, with no clear D. The clonotype was recovered from a man aged 35 to 55 with primary liver carcinoma and hepatitis B virus infection. The sequenced sample was liver tumor tissue from sampling region 5. Subset defined: tumor region T5, tumor centre. The chain's CDR3 is CTSSPPFGSRAHEQYF. CDR3 coding DNA: TGTACCAGCAGTCCCCCCTTCGGCAGTAGGGCCCACGAGCAGTACTTC.